Listed below are T cell receptor beta chains from one sample, sequenced in a study of cytomegalovirus exposure and HLA in healthy donors. TCRdb's copy holds only in-frame clones and misses some; the assay was immunoSEQ multiplex PCR. The repertoire has under 300,000 clones, roughly 70% of them found once; the top ten carry under 3%. Input material: PBMCs. These receptors were collected from a female donor in good health and CMV-seronegative. Each CDR3 is given with its conserved first and last residue. The D gene is left open where the match is weak. Some rows mark clone size as missing; the rest say once, few, many or name a class of expanded clone.

j_call,d_call,v_call,clone_size,cdr3_aa,cdr3_nt
TRBJ1-4,.,TRBV2,.,CASSLGLATNEKLFF,TGTGCCAGCAGTTTGGGGCTTGCAACTAATGAAAAACTGTTTTTT
TRBJ1-1,.,TRBV11-2,once,CASSLWAGRGTEAFF,TGTGCCAGCAGCTTATGGGCAGGGCGAGGCACTGAAGCTTTCTTT
TRBJ2-1,TRBD2,TRBV2,.,CASSQAGLAGAGEQFF,TGTGCCAGCAGTCAAGCGGGACTAGCGGGAGCGGGTGAGCAGTTCTTC
TRBJ2-7,.,TRBV6-1,few,CASSEESGSSYEQYF,TGTGCCAGCAGTGAAGAGTCTGGGAGCTCCTACGAGCAGTACTTC
TRBJ1-1,.,TRBV7-6,.,CASRSDRATEAFF,TGTGCCAGCAGATCGGACAGAGCCACTGAAGCTTTCTTT
TRBJ1-1,.,TRBV7-3,few,CASSSQENTEAFF,TGTGCCAGCAGCTCCCAGGAGAACACTGAAGCTTTCTTT
TRBJ1-1,.,TRBV27,.,CASSLIFDSPEAFF,TGTGCCAGCAGTTTAATCTTCGACAGCCCCGAAGCTTTCTTT
TRBJ1-2,TRBD1,TRBV27,once,CASSLQGGDRGAYGYTF,TGTGCCAGCAGTTTACAAGGGGGGGACAGGGGCGCCTATGGCTACACCTTC
TRBJ1-2,.,TRBV6-5,.,CASSQRTDIYGYTF,TGTGCCAGCAGCCAAAGGACGGACATCTATGGCTACACCTTC
TRBJ2-3,TRBD2,TRBV6-1,.,CASAAGGSGADTQYF,TGTGCCAGCGCGGCGGGCGGGAGTGGCGCAGATACGCAGTATTTT
TRBJ1-1,.,TRBV5-6,.,CASSFMNTEAFF,TGTGCCAGCAGCTTCATGAACACTGAAGCTTTCTTT
TRBJ2-5,.,TRBV7-3,.,CASSLTGGETQYF,TGTGCCAGCAGCTTAACAGGGGGAGAGACCCAGTACTTC
TRBJ2-1,TRBD2,TRBV27,once,CASSFLAGNIHNEQFF,TGTGCCAGCAGTTTCCTAGCGGGAAATATCCACAATGAGCAGTTCTTC
TRBJ1-6,TRBD1,TRBV7-2,.,CASSTLQGGGNSPLHF,TGTGCCAGCAGCACACTACAGGGGGGAGGTAATTCACCCCTCCACTTT
TRBJ2-1,TRBD2,TRBV11-3,.,CASSPGLAGYRNEQFF,TGTGCCAGCAGCCCCGGACTAGCGGGCTATCGCAATGAGCAGTTCTTC
TRBJ2-2,.,TRBV5-4,once,CASSLRSQPNTGELFF,TGTGCCAGCAGCTTGAGGAGTCAGCCCAACACCGGGGAGCTGTTTTTT
TRBJ2-7,.,TRBV13,.,CASSLALEGYEQYF,TGTGCCAGCAGCTTAGCACTAGAGGGCTACGAGCAGTACTTC
TRBJ1-4,TRBD1,TRBV5-6,.,CASSGGQGLNEKLFF,TGTGCCAGCAGCGGCGGACAGGGCCTCAATGAAAAACTGTTTTTT
TRBJ2-1,TRBD1,TRBV27,.,CAVLTGTGLNGQFF,TGTGCCGTATTGACCGGGACAGGGCTCAATGGGCAGTTCTTC
TRBJ1-5,TRBD1,TRBV28,.,CASSYRGNNQPQHF,TGTGCCAGCAGTTACAGGGGGAACAATCAGCCCCAGCATTTT
TRBJ1-2,TRBD1,TRBV6-1,.,CASRTTGTADGYTF,TGTGCCAGCAGAACCACCGGGACAGCCGATGGCTACACCTTC
TRBJ2-1,.,TRBV4-2,.,CASRAPLRGTEGGEQFF,TGTGCCAGCAGGGCCCCTCTCCGAGGGACAGAGGGGGGTGAGCAGTTCTTC
TRBJ2-1,TRBD2,TRBV9,once,CASTSGRAYNEQFF,TGTGCCAGCACTAGCGGGAGGGCCTACAATGAGCAGTTCTTC
TRBJ2-5,TRBD2,TRBV9,.,CASSVGSSGSWETQYF,TGTGCCAGCAGCGTAGGTTCTAGCGGGAGCTGGGAGACCCAGTACTTC
TRBJ2-5,TRBD1,TRBV6-1,.,CASQRMGQGETQYF,TGTGCCAGCCAAAGGATGGGACAGGGAGAGACCCAGTACTTC
TRBJ2-7,.,TRBV5-1,.,CASRRDLSYEQYF,TGCGCCAGCAGGCGGGACCTCTCCTACGAGCAGTACTTC
TRBJ2-7,.,TRBV6-5,few,CASSTSDNSYEQYF,TGTGCCAGCAGTACGTCCGACAACTCCTACGAGCAGTACTTC
TRBJ2-7,.,TRBV4-1,.,CASSPYQSSYEQYF,TGCGCCAGCAGCCCCTATCAAAGCTCCTACGAGCAGTACTTC
TRBJ2-2,TRBD1,TRBV6-5,.,CASSYPGQGITGELFF,TGTGCCAGCAGTTACCCCGGACAGGGAATCACCGGGGAGCTGTTTTTT
TRBJ1-1,.,TRBV23-1,.,CASSQSSGVPNTEAFF,TGCGCCAGCAGTCAATCGTCAGGGGTTCCGAACACTGAAGCTTTCTTT
TRBJ1-1,.,TRBV27,.,CASSFIRGGVNTEAFF,TGTGCCAGCAGTTTCATACGGGGGGGGGTGAACACTGAAGCTTTCTTT
TRBJ2-7,.,TRBV7-9,once,CSSSLNFRDKSEQYF,TGTTCCAGCAGCTTAAATTTTAGGGACAAAAGCGAGCAGTACTTC
TRBJ1-1,.,TRBV5-1,.,CASSPTHADRNTEAFF,TGCGCCAGCAGCCCGACCCACGCGGACAGGAACACTGAAGCTTTCTTT
TRBJ2-1,TRBD1,TRBV10-3,.,CAISAPTGNEQFF,TGTGCCATCAGTGCCCCGACAGGGAACGAGCAGTTCTTC
TRBJ1-5,.,TRBV2,.,CASSGQYSNQPQHF,TGTGCCAGCAGCGGACAGTATAGCAATCAGCCCCAGCATTTT
TRBJ1-2,TRBD1,TRBV15,once,CATSLSGGNYGYTF,TGTGCCACCTCTCTTTCAGGGGGAAACTATGGCTACACCTTC
TRBJ2-3,TRBD2,TRBV6-4,few,CASSAGTSGSPYTQYF,TGTGCCAGCAGTGCCGGGACTAGCGGGAGCCCATATACGCAGTATTTT
TRBJ2-1,.,TRBV5-4,few,CASRSLPYNEQFF,TGTGCCAGCAGGTCCCTCCCCTACAATGAGCAGTTCTTC
TRBJ1-1,TRBD1,TRBV28,.,CASSRGTGGWETEAFF,TGTGCCAGCAGTCGTGGGACAGGGGGTTGGGAGACTGAAGCTTTCTTT
TRBJ2-7,TRBD2,TRBV5-1,.,CASSLFGALAGANLASEQYF,TGCGCCAGCAGCTTGTTTGGCGCACTAGCGGGAGCAAATCTGGCGTCAGAGCAGTACTTC
TRBJ2-1,TRBD1,TRBV6-6,.,CASSIDRVTYNEQFF,TGTGCCAGCAGCATTGACAGGGTGACTTACAATGAGCAGTTCTTC
TRBJ1-5,.,TRBV19,.,CASSTQKNTVINQPQHF,TGTGCCAGTAGTACCCAGAAAAATACAGTTATTAATCAGCCCCAGCATTTT